The rows below give T cell receptor beta chains drawn from one sample of a study of response to subunit inactivated influenza vaccine. Using its own MiXCR run on the RT-PCR reads, TCRdb lists one record per CDR3 protein. Of about 580,000 distinct CDR3 sequences in the sample, 12% to 15% were seen once. Specimen: PBMCs from blood, collected 12 days after vaccination. The receptors derive from a man aged 50 to 60 who received an inactivated influenza vaccine. Both conserved end residues are part of each CDR3. The D gene is left open where the match is weak. Expanded clones get a size class; other rows say once, few or many, or leave the size out.

V: TRBV28; length: 14; D: TRBD2; size: .; J: TRBJ2-7; CDR3: CASSFVAGAYEQYF; DNA: TGTGCCAGCAGTTTTGTAGCGGGGGCCTACGAGCAGTACTTC
V: TRBV10-3; length: 14; D: .; size: few; J: TRBJ2-7; CDR3: CAISESRISYEQYF; DNA: TGTGCCATCAGTGAATCGAGGATATCCTACGAGCAGTACTTC
V: TRBV3-1; length: 14; D: .; size: .; J: TRBJ2-1; CDR3: CASSQEPMGNEQFF; DNA: TGTGCCAGCAGCCAAGAACCCATGGGGAATGAGCAGTTCTTC
V: TRBV7-2; length: 14; D: .; size: few; J: TRBJ1-1; CDR3: CASSSRTWGTEAFF; DNA: TGTGCCAGCAGCTCGCGGACCTGGGGCACTGAAGCTTTCTTT
V: TRBV7-2; length: 15; D: TRBD1; size: few; J: TRBJ2-5; CDR3: CASSLTGRYQETQYF; DNA: TGTGCCAGCAGCTTGACAGGGCGTTACCAAGAGACCCAGTACTTC
V: TRBV12-3/TRBV12-4; length: 14; D: .; size: many; J: TRBJ1-5; CDR3: CASSLASGIQPQHF; DNA: TGTGCCAGCAGTTTAGCGTCAGGGATTCAGCCCCAGCATTTT
V: TRBV18; length: 13; D: .; size: .; J: TRBJ1-2; CDR3: CASSPEPTYGYTF; DNA: TGTGCCAGCTCACCGGAACCTACGTATGGCTACACCTTC
V: TRBV12-3/TRBV12-4; length: 14; D: .; size: .; J: TRBJ2-7; CDR3: CASSPGSPSYEQYF; DNA: TGTGCCAGCAGTCCCGGGAGTCCCTCCTACGAGCAGTACTTC
V: TRBV29-1; length: 13; D: .; size: .; J: TRBJ2-2; CDR3: CSVRDEASGELFF; DNA: TGCAGCGTTAGGGATGAGGCGTCCGGGGAGCTGTTTTTT
V: TRBV19; length: 13; D: .; size: few; J: TRBJ1-1; CDR3: CASAPWGYTEAFF; DNA: TGTGCCAGCGCCCCTTGGGGTTACACTGAAGCTTTCTTT
V: TRBV24-1; length: 16; D: TRBD1; size: few; J: TRBJ2-3; CDR3: CATSDSGTGVSDTQYF; DNA: TGTGCCACCAGTGACTCCGGGACAGGGGTGTCAGATACGCAGTATTTT
V: TRBV4-3; length: 16; D: .; size: few; J: TRBJ2-3; CDR3: CASSQGPSVSTDTQYF; DNA: TGCGCCAGCAGCCAAGGGCCGTCGGTTAGCACAGATACGCAGTATTTT
V: TRBV7-2; length: 12; D: TRBD1; size: .; J: TRBJ1-2; CDR3: CASSQQGVGYTF; DNA: TGTGCCAGCAGCCAACAGGGGGTTGGCTACACCTTC
V: TRBV5-1; length: 16; D: .; size: few; J: TRBJ2-1; CDR3: CASTDMAALSYNEQFF; DNA: TGCGCCAGCACGGACATGGCAGCTCTTTCCTACAATGAGCAGTTCTTC
V: TRBV15; length: 13; D: .; size: .; J: TRBJ2-5; CDR3: CATSRDLEETQYF; DNA: TGTGCCACCAGCAGAGATTTAGAAGAGACCCAGTACTTC
V: TRBV6-1; length: 16; D: TRBD1; size: .; J: TRBJ2-1; CDR3: CASRPSDRGRYNEQFF; DNA: TGTGCCAGCAGACCATCCGACAGGGGCCGATACAATGAGCAGTTCTTC
V: TRBV28; length: 15; D: TRBD2; size: few; J: TRBJ2-2; CDR3: CASSRTSGRAGELFF; DNA: TGTGCCAGCAGTCGGACTAGCGGGAGAGCCGGGGAGCTGTTTTTT
V: TRBV7-2; length: 14; D: .; size: few; J: TRBJ2-1; CDR3: CASSSWTKNNEQFF; DNA: TGTGCCAGCAGCTCCTGGACTAAAAACAATGAGCAGTTCTTC
V: TRBV7-8; length: 13; D: .; size: many; J: TRBJ2-3; CDR3: CASSLQPADTQYF; DNA: TGTGCCAGCAGCTTACAACCGGCGGATACGCAGTATTTT
V: TRBV4-2; length: 17; D: TRBD2; size: few; J: TRBJ2-7; CDR3: CASSQETGTSGGFEQYF; DNA: TGTGCCAGCAGCCAAGAGACTGGGACTAGCGGCGGCTTCGAGCAGTACTTC
V: TRBV5-1; length: 15; D: .; size: few; J: TRBJ2-1; CDR3: CASSLRPSDYNEQFF; DNA: TGCGCCAGCAGCTTAAGGCCTAGCGATTACAATGAGCAGTTCTTC
V: TRBV9; length: 13; D: .; size: many; J: TRBJ2-5; CDR3: CASSVGTEKTQYF; DNA: TGTGCCAGCAGCGTTGGGACCGAGAAGACCCAGTACTTC
V: TRBV29-1; length: 14; D: TRBD2; size: .; J: TRBJ2-7; CDR3: CSVSSGTTLREQYF; DNA: TGCAGCGTTTCTAGCGGGACTACCCTACGCGAGCAGTACTTC
V: TRBV7-2; length: 15; D: .; size: .; J: TRBJ1-1; CDR3: CASSLQSGRGTEAFF; DNA: TGTGCCAGCAGCTTACAGTCAGGGAGAGGCACTGAAGCTTTCTTT
V: TRBV6-1; length: 15; D: TRBD2; size: few; J: TRBJ2-3; CDR3: CASRRTSGSADTQYF; DNA: TGTGCCAGCAGGAGGACTAGCGGGAGTGCAGATACGCAGTATTTT
V: TRBV4-3; length: 17; D: .; size: many; J: TRBJ2-2; CDR3: CASSQQDYGYGAGELFF; DNA: TGCGCCAGCAGCCAGCAGGACTACGGTTATGGTGCCGGGGAGCTGTTTTTT
V: TRBV7-2; length: 14; D: .; size: .; J: TRBJ1-4; CDR3: CASSLDRSSEKLFF; DNA: TGTGCCAGCAGCTTAGACAGGTCTAGTGAAAAACTGTTTTTT
V: TRBV29-1; length: 12; D: TRBD1; size: few; J: TRBJ2-1; CDR3: CSVTTGSNEQFF; DNA: TGCAGCGTTACGACAGGGTCTAATGAGCAGTTCTTC
V: TRBV27; length: 14; D: .; size: .; J: TRBJ2-7; CDR3: CASSLTGSAYEQYF; DNA: TGTGCCAGCAGTCTTACAGGGTCCGCCTACGAGCAGTACTTC
V: TRBV6-1; length: 15; D: TRBD2; size: .; J: TRBJ2-3; CDR3: CASSDAGGLADTQYF; DNA: TGTGCCAGCAGTGACGCGGGAGGGCTAGCAGATACGCAGTATTTT
V: TRBV28; length: 14; D: TRBD1; size: few; J: TRBJ2-7; CDR3: CATWDRGRLYEQYF; DNA: TGTGCCACCTGGGACAGGGGAAGGTTGTACGAGCAGTACTTC
V: TRBV5-1; length: 11; D: .; size: .; J: TRBJ1-2; CDR3: CASSLDRGYTF; DNA: TGCGCCAGCAGCCTGGACAGAGGCTACACCTTC
V: TRBV2; length: 14; D: TRBD2; size: .; J: TRBJ2-5; CDR3: CASSYGTSGETQYF; DNA: TGTGCCAGCAGTTATGGGACTAGCGGAGAGACCCAGTACTTC
V: TRBV28; length: 15; D: .; size: few; J: TRBJ2-2; CDR3: CASSLLQGGTGELFF; DNA: TGTGCCAGCAGTTTATTACAAGGAGGGACCGGGGAGCTGTTTTTT
V: TRBV11-2; length: 15; D: TRBD2; size: few; J: TRBJ2-1; CDR3: CASSLIGTSGNEQFF; DNA: TGTGCCAGCAGCTTAATCGGGACTAGCGGTAATGAGCAGTTCTTC
V: TRBV6-5; length: 17; D: TRBD1; size: few; J: TRBJ2-7; CDR3: CASSYSKRGRRVSEQYF; DNA: TGTGCCAGCAGTTACTCGAAAAGGGGGCGTAGGGTGTCCGAGCAGTACTTC
V: TRBV28; length: 10; D: .; size: few; J: TRBJ2-7; CDR3: CASGHYEQYF; DNA: TGTGCCAGCGGCCACTACGAGCAGTACTTC
V: TRBV24-1; length: 15; D: .; size: .; J: TRBJ2-3; CDR3: CATSDPRQESDTQYF; DNA: TGTGCCACCAGTGATCCGAGACAGGAATCAGATACGCAGTATTTT
V: TRBV5-4; length: 15; D: .; size: .; J: TRBJ2-5; CDR3: CASSLGGWRQETQYF; DNA: TGTGCCAGCAGCTTAGGCGGGTGGCGGCAAGAGACCCAGTACTTC
V: TRBV29-1; length: 13; D: TRBD1; size: .; J: TRBJ2-7; CDR3: CSVQQGASNEQYF; DNA: TGCAGCGTCCAACAGGGGGCCAGTAACGAGCAGTACTTC
V: TRBV6-2/TRBV6-3; length: 14; D: TRBD2; size: .; J: TRBJ2-7; CDR3: CASRRAGAIYEQYF; DNA: TGTGCCAGCCGTCGAGCGGGAGCCATCTACGAGCAGTACTTC